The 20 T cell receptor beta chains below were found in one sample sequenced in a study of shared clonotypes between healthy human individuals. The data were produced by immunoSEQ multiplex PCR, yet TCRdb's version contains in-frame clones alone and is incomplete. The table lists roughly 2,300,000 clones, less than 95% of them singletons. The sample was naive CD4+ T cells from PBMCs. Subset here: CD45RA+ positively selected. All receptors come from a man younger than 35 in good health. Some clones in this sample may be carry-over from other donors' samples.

CDR3 nucleotides: TGTGCCAGCAGTTTAGCCGGGACTAACATCGTGCAGTACTTC. Translating it yields CASSLAGTNIVQYF. V usage is TRBV27 and J usage is TRBJ2-7, with 7 positions matching TRBD2. The V and J ends lost 2 bases and 9 bases, in that order; junction bases with no gene match: 10. The CDR3 runs to 14 residues. Germline CDR1 MNHEY, CDR2 SMNVEV (reference sequence).

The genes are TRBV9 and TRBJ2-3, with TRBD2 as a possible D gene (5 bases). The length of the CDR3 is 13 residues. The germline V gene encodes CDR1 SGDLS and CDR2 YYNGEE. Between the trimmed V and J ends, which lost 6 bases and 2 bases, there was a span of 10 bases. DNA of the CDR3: TGTGCCAGCAACCGGGATAACACAGATACGCAGTATTTT. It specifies CASNRDNTDTQYF. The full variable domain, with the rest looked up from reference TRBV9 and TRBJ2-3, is DSGVTQTPKHLITATGQRVTLRCSPRSGDLSVYWYQQSLDQGLQFLIQYYNGEERAKGNILERFSAQQFPDLHSELNLSSLELGDSALYFCASNRDNTDTQYFGPGTRLTVL.

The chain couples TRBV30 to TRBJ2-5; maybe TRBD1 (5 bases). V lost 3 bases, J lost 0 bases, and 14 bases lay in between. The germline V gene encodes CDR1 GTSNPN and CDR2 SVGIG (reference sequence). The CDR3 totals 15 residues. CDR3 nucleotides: TGTGCCTGGAGACAAGACAGCTGGTACCAAGAGACCCAGTACTTC. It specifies CAWRQDSWYQETQYF.

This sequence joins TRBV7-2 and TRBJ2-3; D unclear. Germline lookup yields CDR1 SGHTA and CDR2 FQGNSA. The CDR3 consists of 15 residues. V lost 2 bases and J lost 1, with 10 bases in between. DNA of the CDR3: TGTGCCAGCAGCTTAAGTTTGGTAGGCACAGATACGCAGTATTTT. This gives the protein CASSLSLVGTDTQYF.

In nucleotides, the CDR3 is TGTGCCAGCAGTTCCCGTGGGCCCCTCCACTTT. Amino acid sequence: CASSSRGPLHF. The chain carries TRBV28 and TRBJ1-6; D is unclear. V was shortened by 4 bases and J by 13 bases, with 8 bases between the two germline ends. The V gene's germline CDR1 is MDHEN and CDR2 SYDVKM. This CDR3 is 11 amino acids long.

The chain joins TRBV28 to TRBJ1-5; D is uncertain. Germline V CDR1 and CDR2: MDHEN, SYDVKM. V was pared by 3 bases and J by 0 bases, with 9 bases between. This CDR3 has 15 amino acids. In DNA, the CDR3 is TGTGCCAGCAGTTTCCCTTGGGATAGCAATCAGCCCCAGCATTTT. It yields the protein CASSFPWDSNQPQHF.

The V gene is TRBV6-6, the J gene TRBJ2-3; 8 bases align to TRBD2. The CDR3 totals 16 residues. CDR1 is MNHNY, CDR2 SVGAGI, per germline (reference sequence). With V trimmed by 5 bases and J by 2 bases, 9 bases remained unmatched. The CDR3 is CASSPRGGRVTDTQYF. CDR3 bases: TGTGCCAGCAGTCCTCGGGGGGGGAGGGTCACAGATACGCAGTATTTT.

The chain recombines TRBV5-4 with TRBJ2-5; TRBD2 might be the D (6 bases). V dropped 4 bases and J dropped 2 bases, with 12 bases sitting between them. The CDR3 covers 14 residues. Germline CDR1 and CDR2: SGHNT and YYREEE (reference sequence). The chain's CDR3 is CASSQIRGQETQYF. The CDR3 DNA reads TGTGCCAGCAGCCAGATACGGGGGCAAGAGACCCAGTACTTC.

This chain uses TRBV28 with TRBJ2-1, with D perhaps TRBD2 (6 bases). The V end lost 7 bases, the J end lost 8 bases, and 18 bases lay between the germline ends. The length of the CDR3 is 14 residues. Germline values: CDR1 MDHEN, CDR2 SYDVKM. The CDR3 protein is CASTPPVGGDEQFF. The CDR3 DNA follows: TGTGCCAGCACCCCCCCGGTGGGGGGAGATGAGCAGTTCTTC.

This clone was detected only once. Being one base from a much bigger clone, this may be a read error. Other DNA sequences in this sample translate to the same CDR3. CDR3 loop: CASSLNTEAFF. The DNA of the CDR3 is TGTGCCAGCAGCTTAAACACTGAAGCTTTCTTT. This chain links TRBV5-4 with TRBJ1-1; D remains unclear. Germline CDR1 and CDR2: SGHNT and YYREEE (reference sequence). V was shortened by 2 bases and J by 2 bases, with 1 base between the two germline ends. This CDR3 is 11 amino acids long.

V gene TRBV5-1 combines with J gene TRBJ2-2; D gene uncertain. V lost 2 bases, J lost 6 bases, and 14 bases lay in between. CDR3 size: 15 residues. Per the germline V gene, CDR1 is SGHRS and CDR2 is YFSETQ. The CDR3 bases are TGCGCCAGCAGCTTAGGAAACAGTAACGCCGGGGAGCTGTTTTTT. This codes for CASSLGNSNAGELFF.

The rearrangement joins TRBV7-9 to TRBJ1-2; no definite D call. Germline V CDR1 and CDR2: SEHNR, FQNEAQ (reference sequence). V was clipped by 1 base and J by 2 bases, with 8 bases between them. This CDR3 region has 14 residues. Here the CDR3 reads CASSLVRENYGYTF. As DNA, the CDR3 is TGTGCCAGCAGCTTAGTTCGGGAGAACTATGGCTACACCTTC.

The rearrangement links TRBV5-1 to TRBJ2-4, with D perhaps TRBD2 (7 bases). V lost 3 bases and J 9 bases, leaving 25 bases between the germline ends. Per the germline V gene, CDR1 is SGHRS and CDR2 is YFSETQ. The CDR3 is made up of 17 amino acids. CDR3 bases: TGCGCCAGCAGCTCGACACCTGGCCAACTGGGAGGGGGCATTCAGTACTTC. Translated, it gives CASSSTPGQLGGGIQYF. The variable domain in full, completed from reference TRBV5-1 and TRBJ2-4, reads KAGVTQTPRYLIKTRGQQVTLSCSPISGHRSVSWYQQTPGQGLQFLFEYFSETQRNKGNFPGRFSGRQFSNSRSEMNVSTLELGDSALYLCASSSTPGQLGGGIQYFGAGTRLSVL.

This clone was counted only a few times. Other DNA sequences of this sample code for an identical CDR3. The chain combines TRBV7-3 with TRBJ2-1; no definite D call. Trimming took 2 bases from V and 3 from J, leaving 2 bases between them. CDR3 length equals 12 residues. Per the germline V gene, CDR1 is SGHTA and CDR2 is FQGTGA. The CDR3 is CASSLGYNEQFF. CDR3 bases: TGTGCCAGCAGCTTAGGCTACAATGAGCAGTTCTTC.

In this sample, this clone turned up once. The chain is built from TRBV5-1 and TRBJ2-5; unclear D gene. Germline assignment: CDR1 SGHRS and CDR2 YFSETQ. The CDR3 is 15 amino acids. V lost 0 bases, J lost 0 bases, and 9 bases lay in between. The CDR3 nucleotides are TGCGCCAGCAGCTTGGAAACGACCAACCAAGAGACCCAGTACTTC. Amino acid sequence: CASSLETTNQETQYF.

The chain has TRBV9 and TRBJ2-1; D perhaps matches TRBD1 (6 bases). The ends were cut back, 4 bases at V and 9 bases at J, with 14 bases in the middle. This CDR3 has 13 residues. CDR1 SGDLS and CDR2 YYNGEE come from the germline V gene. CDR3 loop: CASSTNRVSEQFF. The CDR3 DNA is TGTGCCAGCAGCACAAACAGGGTTAGTGAGCAGTTCTTC. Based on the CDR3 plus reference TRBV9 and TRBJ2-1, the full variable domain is DSGVTQTPKHLITATGQRVTLRCSPRSGDLSVYWYQQSLDQGLQFLIQYYNGEERAKGNILERFSAQQFPDLHSELNLSSLELGDSALYFCASSTNRVSEQFFGPGTRLTVL.

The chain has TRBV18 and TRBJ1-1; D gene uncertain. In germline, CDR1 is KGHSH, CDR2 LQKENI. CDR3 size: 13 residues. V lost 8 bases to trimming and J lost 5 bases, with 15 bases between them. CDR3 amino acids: CASAEVVRTEAFF. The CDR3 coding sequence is TGTGCCAGCGCAGAGGTAGTTCGGACTGAAGCTTTCTTT.

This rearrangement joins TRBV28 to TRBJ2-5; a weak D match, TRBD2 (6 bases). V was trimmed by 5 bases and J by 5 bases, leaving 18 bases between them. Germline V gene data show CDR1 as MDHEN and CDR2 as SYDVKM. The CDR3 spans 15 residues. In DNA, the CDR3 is TGTGCCAGCAGTCCGGGGGACTCCTGGAGGGAGACCCAGTACTTC. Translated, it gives CASSPGDSWRETQYF.

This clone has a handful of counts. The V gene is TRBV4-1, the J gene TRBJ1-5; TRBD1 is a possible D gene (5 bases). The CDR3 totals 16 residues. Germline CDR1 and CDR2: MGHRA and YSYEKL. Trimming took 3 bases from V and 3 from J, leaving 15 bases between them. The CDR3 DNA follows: TGCGCCAGCAGCCAGGAAGGACACCCTGCCAATCAGCCCCAGCATTTT. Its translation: CASSQEGHPANQPQHF.

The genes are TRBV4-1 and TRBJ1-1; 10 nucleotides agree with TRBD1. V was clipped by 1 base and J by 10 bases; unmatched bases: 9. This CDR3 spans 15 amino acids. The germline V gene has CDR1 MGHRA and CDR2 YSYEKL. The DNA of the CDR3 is TGCGCCAGCAGCCAAGCTTGGGACAGGGGAGCGCCAGCTTTCTTT. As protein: CASSQAWDRGAPAFF.